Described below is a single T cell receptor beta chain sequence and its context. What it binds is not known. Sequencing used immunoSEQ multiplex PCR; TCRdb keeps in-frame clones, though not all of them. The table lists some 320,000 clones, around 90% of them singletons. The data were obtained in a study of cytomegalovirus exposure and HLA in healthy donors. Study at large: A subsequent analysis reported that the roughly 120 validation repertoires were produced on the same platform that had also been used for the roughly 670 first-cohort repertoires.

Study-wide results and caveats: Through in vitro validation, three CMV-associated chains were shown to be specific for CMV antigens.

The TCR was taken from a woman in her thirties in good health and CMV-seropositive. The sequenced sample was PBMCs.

The CDR3 is CASSSRGLGNTEAFF. The CDR3 bases are TGTGCCAGCAGCTCCAGGGGGCTCGGTAACACTGAAGCTTTCTTT. This chain uses TRBV16 with TRBJ1-1; 8 bases line up with TRBD1. J lost 2 bases, V lost 5 bases, and 7 bases had no gene match. Per germline, CDR1 KGHSY and CDR2 FQNENV. The CDR3 runs 15 residues.